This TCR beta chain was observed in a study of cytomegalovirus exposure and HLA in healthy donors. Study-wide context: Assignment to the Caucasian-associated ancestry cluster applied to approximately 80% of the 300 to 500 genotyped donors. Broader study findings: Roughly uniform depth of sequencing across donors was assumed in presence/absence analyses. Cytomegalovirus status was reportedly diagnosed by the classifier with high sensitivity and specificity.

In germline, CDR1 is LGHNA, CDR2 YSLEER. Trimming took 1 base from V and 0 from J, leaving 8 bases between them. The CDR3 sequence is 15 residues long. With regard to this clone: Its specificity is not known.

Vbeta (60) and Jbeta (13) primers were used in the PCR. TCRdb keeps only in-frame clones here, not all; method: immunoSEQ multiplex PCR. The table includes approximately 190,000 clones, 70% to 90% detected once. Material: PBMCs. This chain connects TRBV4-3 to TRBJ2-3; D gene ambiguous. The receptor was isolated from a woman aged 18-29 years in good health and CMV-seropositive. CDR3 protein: CASSQVLTSTDTQYF. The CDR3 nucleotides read TGCGCCAGCAGCCAAGTGCTGACTAGCACAGATACGCAGTATTTT.